The 26 T cell receptor beta chains below were found in one sample sequenced in a study of response to subunit inactivated influenza vaccine. TCRdb called the RT-PCR reads again in MiXCR, with one record for every CDR3 protein. The sample lists around 760,000 distinct CDR3 sequences, approximately 14% seen once, with 6% to 7% in the top ten. The input for sequencing was PBMCs from blood, taken around two weeks before vaccination. The receptors originated from a man over 45 who received an inactivated influenza vaccine.

This clonotype was recorded at least ten times. The chain links TRBV6-5 to TRBJ2-3; D is uncertain. Germline-derived CDR1 and CDR2 are MNHEY and SVGAGI. V was pared by 2 bases and J by 5 bases, with 8 bases between. The CDR3 runs to 13 residues. CDR3 nucleotide sequence: TGTGCCAGCAGTTACGCCAACGGAGATACGCAGTATTTT. Translation gives CASSYANGDTQYF.

In this sample, this clonotype turned up a few times. V gene TRBV24-1 combines with J gene TRBJ2-1; D is unclear. CDR1 and CDR2 from the germline V gene are KGHDR and SFDVKD. Trimming took 2 bases from V and 9 from J, leaving 13 bases between them. The CDR3 contains 14 residues. DNA of the CDR3: TGTGCCACCAGTGATTCGTTTACATCCGTTGAGCAGTTCTTC. Protein product: CATSDSFTSVEQFF.

This clonotype occurred once. This chain joins TRBV20-1 and TRBJ2-5, with 9 positions matching TRBD1. The ends lost 3 bases at V and 6 bases at J; junction bases unmatched: 5. CDR1 is DFQATT and CDR2 is SNEGSKA in the germline V gene (reference sequence). CDR3 length: 13 residues. Here the CDR3 DNA reads TGCAGTGCTAGGCTACAGGGGGCCAAGACCCAGTACTTC. Its protein is CSARLQGAKTQYF.

This clonotype was detected only a few times. The chain uses TRBV6-5 and TRBJ1-5; 9 bases fit TRBD1. The CDR3 consists of 15 residues. The junction had 8 bases not matched to a gene; V was cut back by 6 bases and J by 5 bases. Germline values: CDR1 MNHEY, CDR2 SVGAGI. The CDR3: CASSYDRGEYQPQHF. The DNA for the CDR3 is TGTGCCAGCAGCTATGACAGGGGGGAGTATCAGCCCCAGCATTTT.

The chain is built from TRBV6-2 or TRBV6-3 and TRBJ2-5, with D maybe TRBD1 (5 bases). The V and J ends lost 1 base and 2 bases respectively, with 11 bases between them. Germline V gene data show CDR1 as MNHEY and CDR2 as SVGEGT. The CDR3 is 15 residues long. The CDR3 protein is CASSYFGRAQETQYF. CDR3 DNA sequence: TGTGCCAGCAGTTACTTCGGCAGGGCGCAAGAGACCCAGTACTTC.

A few counts support this clonotype. V is TRBV7-9 and J is TRBJ2-5; D is perhaps TRBD2 (6 bases). The germline V gene encodes CDR1 SEHNR and CDR2 FQNEAQ (reference sequence). This CDR3 comprises 13 residues. V was trimmed by 8 bases and J by 2 bases, leaving 12 bases between them. As DNA, the CDR3 is TGTGCCAGCTCAAGAGGAGGGCAAGAGACCCAGTACTTC. It is translated as CASSRGGQETQYF.

The chain couples TRBV6-1 to TRBJ2-7, with 10 positions matching TRBD1. The CDR3 covers 13 residues. V was pared by 6 bases and J by 4 bases, with 3 bases of the junction left unmatched. Germline V CDR1 and CDR2: MNHNS, SASEGT. The CDR3 nucleotides read TGTGCCAGCAGGGACAGGGGGGGATACGAGCAGTACTTC. It encodes CASRDRGGYEQYF.

This clonotype was seen only a few times. The chain joins TRBV3-1 to TRBJ2-5; 8 bases agree with TRBD1. The germline V gene encodes CDR1 LGHDT and CDR2 YNNKEL (reference sequence). With V trimmed by 4 bases and J by 4 bases, 8 bases remained unmatched. CDR3 length: 15 amino acids. Written as DNA, the CDR3 is TGTGCCAGCAGCCGACGGACAGGGAGGTTAGAGACCCAGTACTTC. This encodes CASSRRTGRLETQYF.

This clonotype was picked up many times. The CDR3 sequence is CASSLTPPGLGEKLFF. The CDR3 nucleotides read TGTGCCAGCAGCTTGACTCCGCCGGGGTTAGGCGAAAAACTGTTTTTT. V and J are TRBV7-6 and TRBJ1-4; D not certain. CDR1 SGHVS and CDR2 FNYEAQ come from the germline V gene. The CDR3 contains 16 residues. Trimming removed 3 bases at V and 8 bases at J, with 19 bases between.

This clonotype was counted a few times. V gene TRBV20-1 combines with J gene TRBJ2-1; 7 nucleotides agree with TRBD1. V was pared by 4 bases and J by 0 bases, with 3 bases of the junction left unmatched. CDR1 DFQATT and CDR2 SNEGSKA come from the germline V gene (reference sequence). The CDR3 is made up of 14 amino acids. The CDR3 DNA is TGCAGTGCTACCGACAGGGACTCCTACAATGAGCAGTTCTTC. Translation gives CSATDRDSYNEQFF.

This clonotype was found many times. The chain uses TRBV11-3 and TRBJ2-2; no firm D call. Germline CDR1 and CDR2: SGHNT and YENEEA. With 5 bases removed from V and 1 base from J, the gap between germline ends came to 14 bases. This CDR3 contains 16 residues. CDR3 in DNA: TGTGCCAGCAGCCCGTGGCAGTCAGGGAACACCGGGGAGCTGTTTTTT. This codes for CASSPWQSGNTGELFF.

The chain recombines TRBV20-1 with TRBJ1-2; no clear D gene. The V end was cut by 0 bases, the J end by 6 bases, with 23 bases between. Germline V gene data show CDR1 as DFQATT and CDR2 as SNEGSKA (reference sequence). The CDR3 sequence is 17 residues long. This CDR3 reads CSARDLDPGVLLDGYTF. The CDR3 DNA follows: TGCAGTGCTAGAGATCTGGACCCGGGCGTCCTTCTCGATGGCTACACCTTC.

The rearrangement joins TRBV11-2 to TRBJ2-1, with 11 nucleotides matching TRBD2. Germline CDR1 and CDR2: SGHAT and FQNNGV. This CDR3 contains 18 residues. The trim removed 2 bases at V and 0 bases at J, leaving 6 bases unmatched. CDR3 sequence reads: CASSLFLGLADSYNEQFF. The DNA for the CDR3 is TGTGCCAGCAGCTTATTTCTGGGACTAGCGGACTCCTACAATGAGCAGTTCTTC.

V and J are TRBV10-3 and TRBJ2-7, with TRBD1 identical over 7 bases. Germline CDR1 and CDR2: ENHRY and SYGVKD. This CDR3 has 15 amino acids. Trimming took 4 bases from V and 0 from J; bases not matched to a gene: 6. The CDR3 DNA follows: TGTGCCATCAGTGGGAGGACAGGACTCTCCTACGAGCAGTACTTC. As protein: CAISGRTGLSYEQYF.

This chain uses TRBV2 with TRBJ2-1, with D perhaps TRBD2 (5 bases). Trimming shortened V by 6 bases and J by 8 bases, and 17 bases separated the two germline ends. This CDR3 spans 14 amino acids. CDR1 SNHLY and CDR2 FYNNEI come from the germline V gene. The chain's CDR3 is CASSGVVGSDEQFF. The CDR3 DNA sequence: TGTGCCAGCAGCGGGGTAGTGGGTAGCGATGAGCAGTTCTTC.

The chain is built from TRBV29-1 and TRBJ1-2; TRBD1 matches at 8 bases. CDR3 size: 12 residues. In germline, CDR1 is SQVTM, CDR2 ANQGSEA. With V trimmed by 6 bases and J by 3 bases, 3 bases remained unmatched. For the CDR3, the DNA is TGCAGCGTCCTGGGACAGGACTATGGCTACACCTTC. It is translated as CSVLGQDYGYTF.

This clonotype was detected many times. The chain carries TRBV12-3 or TRBV12-4 and TRBJ2-7; 8 positions match TRBD1. The ends lost 6 bases at V and 2 bases at J; junction bases unmatched: 3. This CDR3 is built from 13 residues. CDR3: CASRSGGPYEQYF. CDR3 DNA: TGTGCCAGCAGGTCAGGGGGCCCCTACGAGCAGTACTTC.

This rearrangement joins TRBV6-2 or TRBV6-3 to TRBJ2-7, with D unclear. Trimming left V 0 bases short and J 4 bases short, with 19 bases between. The CDR3 totals 17 residues. In germline, CDR1 is MNHEY, CDR2 SVGEGT. The DNA for the CDR3 is TGTGCCAGCAGTTACTCACTTTTCGGACCCTCTTCGTACGAGCAGTACTTC. Encoded protein: CASSYSLFGPSSYEQYF.

The chain joins TRBV5-8 to TRBJ1-2; a weak D match, TRBD1 (5 bases). This CDR3 has 14 residues. Trimming took 0 bases from V and 7 from J, leaving 13 bases between them. In germline, CDR1 is SGHTS, CDR2 YDEGEE. CDR3 bases: TGTGCCAGCAGCTTGGGACAGATCGGGAGTGGCTACACCTTC. Translation: CASSLGQIGSGYTF.

Only a few counts were recorded for this clonotype. The chain links TRBV18 to TRBJ2-7, with D maybe TRBD2 (6 bases). This CDR3 has 16 residues. Germline CDR1 reads KGHSH; CDR2 reads LQKENI. V shed 5 bases and J shed 4 bases, with 21 bases lying between them. DNA for the CDR3: TGTGCCAGCTCATCGCCTGAAGGCGGGACCTATTACGAGCAGTACTTC. The encoded protein is CASSSPEGGTYYEQYF.

This clonotype showed up many times. The chain uses TRBV12-3 or TRBV12-4 and TRBJ1-1; D gene uncertain. V was cut by 5 bases and J by 2 bases, with 0 bases left in between. The CDR3 has 10 amino acids. CDR3 residues: CASSNTEAFF. DNA of the CDR3: TGTGCCAGCAGTAACACTGAAGCTTTCTTT.

This chain connects TRBV5-1 to TRBJ2-1; 8 bases match TRBD2. CDR1 SGHRS and CDR2 YFSETQ come from the germline V gene. This CDR3 spans 17 amino acids. After removal of 0 bases from V and 4 bases from J, the junction contained 9 bases not matched to a gene. This CDR3 is CASSLGSSAGEYNEQFF. As DNA, the CDR3 is TGCGCCAGCAGCTTGGGGTCTTCAGCGGGGGAGTACAATGAGCAGTTCTTC.

The chain employs TRBV3-1 and TRBJ1-1; 8 bases map to TRBD1. Germline V gene data show CDR1 as LGHDT and CDR2 as YNNKEL (reference sequence). The V and J ends lost 4 bases and 0 bases, in that order; junction bases with no gene match: 22. The CDR3 is 21 residues long. The CDR3 DNA reads TGTGCCAGCAGCCTAGAAGAGATCACGGGACAGGCAGGGCCATTGAACACTGAAGCTTTCTTT. Amino acid sequence: CASSLEEITGQAGPLNTEAFF.

The chain carries TRBV20-1 and TRBJ2-7, with TRBD2 matching 9 bases. The CDR3 runs 15 residues. V lost 0 bases to trimming and J lost 5 bases; unmatched junction nucleotides: 8. CDR1 DFQATT and CDR2 SNEGSKA come from the germline V gene (reference sequence). The CDR3 nucleotides read TGCAGTGCTAGAGACCTTAGCGGGAGCGCTGACGAGCAGTACTTC. It specifies CSARDLSGSADEQYF.

This clonotype has a count of ten or more. The chain employs TRBV10-3 and TRBJ2-1, with TRBD2 identical over 8 bases. Germline CDR1 and CDR2: ENHRY and SYGVKD. V was pared by 2 bases and J by 9 bases, with 6 bases of the junction left unmatched. CDR3 length: 14 residues. CDR3 protein: CAISEGVAGSEQFF. The CDR3 DNA is TGTGCCATCAGTGAGGGGGTAGCGGGATCTGAGCAGTTCTTC.

This clonotype was recorded at least ten times. The V call is TRBV28, the J call TRBJ1-5; no definite D call. CDR1 MDHEN and CDR2 SYDVKM come from the germline V gene. Deletions cut 3 bases from V and 2 bases from J, with 5 bases between. The CDR3 is made up of 13 amino acids. The CDR3 region has the DNA TGTGCCAGCAGTTTTAATCGCAATCAGCCCCAGCATTTT. This gives the protein CASSFNRNQPQHF.